The present TCR beta chain was sequenced within a study of blood T cell repertoires in COVID-19. Sequencing used immunoSEQ multiplex PCR; TCRdb keeps in-frame clones, though not all of them. Of over 200,000 clones in the sample, around 90% were seen once. The germline V and J ends were trimmed by 5 bases and 2 bases, with 13 bases remaining between them. The CDR3 has 14 residues. Germline loops: CDR1 MNHEY, CDR2 SMNVEV (reference sequence). This sequence was found in a person aged 18 to 29 with COVID-19, enrolled during active disease. Sequencing was performed on peripheral blood. This sequence joins TRBV27 and TRBJ2-7; D perhaps matches TRBD1 (6 bases). The CDR3, as DNA: TGTGCCAGCAGTGTACTACAGGGAACCTACGAGCAGTACTTC. As protein: CASSVLQGTYEQYF.